The T cell receptor beta chain described here comes from a study of shared clonotypes between healthy human individuals. To note about this clone: Its specificity is unknown.

An approximately 200 ng quantity of DNA, 29,000 or so T cell genomes, went into the sorted-subset replicate PCRs. TCRdb's table, derived via immunoSEQ multiplex PCR, lists solely in-frame clones and lacks some. The repertoire holds 640,000 or so clones, about two thirds seen once, with about 1.7% in the top ten. Study results and limitations: Generation probability values for non-shared clonotypes were lower than those for clonotypes shared by all four donors. Several donors held around 5% of naive CD4 clonotypes in common. Even with large depth, rarefaction showed that sorted-subset sequencing was incomplete.

The CDR3 totals 16 residues. The germline gives CDR1 SGHTA, CDR2 FQGNSA. V shed 5 bases and J 1 base; nucleotides not matched to a gene: 7. J is TRBJ2-1 and V is TRBV7-2, with 8 bases aligning to TRBD1. Source material: memory CD4+ T cells sorted from blood. Subset: CD45RA-negative fraction. This sequence was found in a woman aged 30 to 39 in good health. The CDR3 DNA sequence: TGTGCCAGCAGCCAGGGGGCACTAGTATCCTACAATGAGCAGTTCTTC. This codes for CASSQGALVSYNEQFF.